The sequence of this TCR beta chain was determined in a study of cytomegalovirus exposure and HLA in healthy donors. Clones were sequenced by immunoSEQ multiplex PCR, and TCRdb holds only the in-frame ones, with some missing. The sample comprises 150,000 to 200,000 clones, roughly 82% of which are singletons, and approximately 1.5% rests with the top ten. The ends lost 4 bases at V and 8 bases at J; junction bases unmatched: 18. The CDR3 totals 18 residues. Germline V gene sequence: CDR1 SEHNR, CDR2 FQNEAQ (reference sequence). As to this clone: Antigen: not known.

General study findings and limits: Within the 130 or so validation repertoires, first-cohort TCR clusters tended to co-occur, according to a later analysis.

This clonotype was obtained from a woman aged 18-29 years in good health and CMV-seronegative. Material for sequencing was PBMCs. J is TRBJ2-1 and V is TRBV7-9; 9 nucleotides agree with TRBD1. For the CDR3, the DNA is TGTGCCAGCAGCTCGGGTGGGGGACAGGGTACCAAGGCAGATGAGCAGTTCTTC. Translating it yields CASSSGGGQGTKADEQFF.